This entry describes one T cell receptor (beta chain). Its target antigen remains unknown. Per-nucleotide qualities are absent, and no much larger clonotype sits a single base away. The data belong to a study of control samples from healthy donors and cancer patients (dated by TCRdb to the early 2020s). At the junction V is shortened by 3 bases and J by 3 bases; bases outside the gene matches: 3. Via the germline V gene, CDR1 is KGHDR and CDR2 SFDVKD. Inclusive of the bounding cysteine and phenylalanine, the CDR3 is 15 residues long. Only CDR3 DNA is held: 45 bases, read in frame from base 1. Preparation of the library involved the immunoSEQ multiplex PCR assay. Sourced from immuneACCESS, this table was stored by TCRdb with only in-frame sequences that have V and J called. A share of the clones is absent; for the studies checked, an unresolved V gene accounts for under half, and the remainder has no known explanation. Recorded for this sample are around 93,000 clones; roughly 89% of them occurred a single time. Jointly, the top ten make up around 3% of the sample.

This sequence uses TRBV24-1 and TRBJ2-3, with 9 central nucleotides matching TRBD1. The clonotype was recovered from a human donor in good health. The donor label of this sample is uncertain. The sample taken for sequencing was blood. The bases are TGTGCCACCAGTGATGCGGGACAGGGAACAGATACGCAGTATTTT. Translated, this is CATSDAGQGTDTQYF.